A single T cell receptor beta chain is shown here with its context. The antigen is undetermined. Each cDNA held unique molecular identifiers, and template switching gave it a universal primer site. TCRdb re-derived calls from the 5' RACE reads in MiXCR, one entry per CDR3 protein. The table has a few hundred thousand distinct CDR3 sequences, around a sixth seen once; the top ten hold around 10%. This sample is drawn from a study of identical twins. From germline, CDR1 is SGHRS and CDR2 YFSETQ. V was trimmed by 5 bases and J by 2 bases, leaving 15 bases between them. The CDR3 is 15 amino acids. Healthy Caucasians, and only they, were the donors. Study outcomes and limitations: It was cross-sectional statistical analysis, not following the same donors, that the conclusions relied on. Researchers caution that invariant MAIT and iNKT cells could partly confound zero-insertion analyses.

Material: naive T cells sorted from blood. The chain uses TRBV5-1 and TRBJ2-3; D remains unclear. This sequence originates from a man over 45 in good health. The CDR3 nucleotides read TGCGCCAGCAGTCGGGCGGATACTCCCACAGATACGCAGTATTTT. Translated, it gives CASSRADTPTDTQYF.